A selection of T cell receptor beta chains follows, all from one sample in a study of early T cells in non-severe SARS-CoV-2 infection. TCRdb independently ran MiXCR on the 5' RACE reads; one entry per CDR3 protein. Of 35,000 to 45,000 distinct CDR3 sequences listed, roughly an eighth are singletons. The sample was whole blood. These receptors all stem from an adult who was a healthcare worker with PCR-confirmed SARS-CoV-2 infection or an uninfected control (not recorded which). Both conserved end residues are part of each CDR3. A D gene is named only where the DNA matches it firmly. For some rows the clone size is stated as once, few or many, or as a class when expanded; others skip it.

clone_size j_call v_call d_call cdr3_aa cdr3_nt
many TRBJ2-7 TRBV9 . CASSVAGSYEQYF TGTGCCAGCAGCGTAGCTGGGTCCTACGAGCAGTACTTC
many TRBJ2-7 TRBV7-2 . CASSPGGTGARQYF TGTGCCAGCAGCCCCGGGGGAACGGGAGCACGGCAGTACTTC
many TRBJ2-7 TRBV6-5 TRBD1 CASSSDRGGQYF TGTGCCAGCAGTTCGGACAGGGGAGGGCAGTACTTC
many TRBJ1-2 TRBV29-1 . CSVQSGDGYTF TGCAGCGTTCAATCCGGGGATGGCTACACCTTC
many TRBJ2-2 TRBV27 . CASSPFGLTSNTGELFF TGTGCCAGCAGTCCCTTCGGACTTACCTCAAACACCGGGGAGCTGTTTTTT
few TRBJ1-3 TRBV30 TRBD1 CAWSGTGSGNTIYF TGTGCCTGGAGTGGGACAGGCTCTGGAAACACCATATATTTT
many TRBJ2-1 TRBV2 . CASILSVGTAYNEQFF TGTGCCAGCATACTCTCGGTGGGGACCGCCTACAATGAGCAGTTCTTC
many TRBJ2-1 TRBV7-3 . CASSLRGPASDEQFF TGTGCCAGCAGCTTAAGGGGGCCAGCCTCGGATGAGCAGTTCTTC
many TRBJ1-3 TRBV2 . CASSVSSGNTIYF TGTGCCAGCAGTGTTAGCTCTGGAAACACCATATATTTT
few TRBJ2-2 TRBV19 . CASITSHGIGELFF TGTGCCAGTATAACGAGCCACGGGATCGGGGAGCTGTTTTTT
. TRBJ2-1 TRBV18 TRBD1 CASSSDQGAIEQFF TGTGCCAGCTCGTCAGATCAGGGGGCGATTGAGCAGTTCTTC
. TRBJ2-7 TRBV7-9 TRBD2 CASSFGLGGGQYF TGTGCCAGCAGCTTCGGACTCGGCGGGGGGCAGTACTTC
many TRBJ2-1 TRBV12-3/TRBV12-4 . CASSLESGGGTGYNEQFF TGTGCCAGCAGTTTAGAGTCCGGGGGCGGGACGGGATACAATGAGCAGTTCTTC
many TRBJ1-1 TRBV10-2 . CASRSGNTEAFF TGCGCCAGCAGATCAGGGAACACTGAAGCTTTCTTT
few TRBJ2-1 TRBV7-2 . CASVPAFEEQFF TGTGCCAGCGTCCCAGCGTTCGAGGAGCAGTTCTTC
. TRBJ2-7 TRBV29-1 . CSAGTASYEQYF TGCAGCGCCGGGACGGCCAGCTACGAGCAGTACTTC
. TRBJ2-3 TRBV7-9 . CASSPRPTQYF TGTGCCAGCAGCCCCAGACCCACGCAGTATTTT
. TRBJ1-6 TRBV20-1 . CSARQDLYNSPLHF TGCAGTGCGAGACAGGACCTATATAATTCACCCCTCCACTTT
many TRBJ1-1 TRBV5-1 . CASSLGRNGVTEAFF TGCGCCAGCAGCTTGGGTAGGAACGGGGTGACTGAAGCTTTCTTT
. TRBJ1-2 TRBV29-1 . CSASGSLYGYTF TGCAGCGCCTCAGGGTCTCTCTATGGCTACACCTTC
. TRBJ1-5 TRBV6-1 . CASSAGRSNQPQHF TGTGCCAGCAGCGCCGGGCGGAGCAATCAGCCCCAGCATTTT
many TRBJ2-2 TRBV7-8 TRBD2 CASSLATLAGGRTGELFF TGTGCCAGCAGCTTAGCCACACTAGCGGGGGGTCGGACCGGGGAGCTGTTTTTT
medium-sized TRBJ2-6 TRBV20-1 . CSASSRLSGANVLTF TGCAGTGCTTCCTCTCGACTCTCTGGGGCCAACGTCCTGACTTTC
many TRBJ2-3 TRBV6-2/TRBV6-3 . CASRGRVLLDTQYF TGTGCCAGCAGGGGGCGGGTTCTTTTAGATACGCAGTATTTT
few TRBJ2-3 TRBV9 TRBD2 CASSAGTSGYSTDTQYF TGTGCCAGCAGCGCAGGGACTAGCGGGTATAGCACAGATACGCAGTATTTT
many TRBJ1-4 TRBV4-1 . CASSQISSNNEKLFF TGCGCCAGCAGCCAAATCAGTTCTAATAATGAAAAACTGTTTTTT
many TRBJ2-2 TRBV7-6 . CASSPWPRRTGELFF TGTGCCAGCAGCCCTTGGCCACGGAGGACCGGGGAGCTGTTTTTT
many TRBJ2-1 TRBV11-2 . CASSSPRGGPLYEQFF TGTGCCAGCAGCTCCCCTCGAGGGGGGCCCCTCTATGAGCAGTTCTTC
many TRBJ2-2 TRBV19 . CASSIGADTGELFF TGTGCCAGTAGTATAGGGGCCGATACCGGGGAGCTGTTTTTT
. TRBJ2-1 TRBV6-6 . CASRVATVNNEQFF TGTGCCAGCAGAGTCGCCACGGTTAACAATGAGCAGTTCTTC
. TRBJ2-3 TRBV7-9 . CASSSSQDTQYF TGTGCCAGCAGCTCATCCCAAGATACGCAGTATTTT
. TRBJ2-2 TRBV5-1 . CASTLLGRNTGELFF TGCGCCAGCACCCTCCTAGGAAGGAACACCGGGGAGCTGTTTTTT
few TRBJ2-3 TRBV6-5 . CASSVSGSTDTQYF TGTGCCAGCAGCGTTAGCGGTAGCACAGATACGCAGTATTTT
many TRBJ2-1 TRBV2 . CASSTSPGNEQFF .
few TRBJ2-1 TRBV14 TRBD2 CASSPPPGLAGGGSYNEQFF TGTGCCAGCAGCCCACCCCCGGGACTAGCGGGAGGGGGGTCCTACAATGAGCAGTTCTTC
. TRBJ1-5 TRBV7-2 TRBD1 CASSPYDRGGNQPQHF TGTGCCAGCAGCCCATACGACAGGGGTGGCAATCAGCCCCAGCATTTT
many TRBJ1-5 TRBV9 . CASSEGDNRWSNQPQHF TGTGCCAGCAGCGAGGGGGACAACCGGTGGAGCAATCAGCCCCAGCATTTT
many TRBJ1-1 TRBV6-5 . CASTQPGGNTEAFF TGTGCCAGCACCCAACCGGGGGGAAACACTGAAGCTTTCTTT
few TRBJ1-1 TRBV11-1 . CASSLTVETEAFF TGTGCCAGCAGCTTAACGGTCGAGACTGAAGCTTTCTTT
. TRBJ2-3 TRBV11-1 TRBD2 CASSLISGGDTQYF TGTGCCAGCAGCTTAATAAGCGGGGGAGATACGCAGTATTTT
many TRBJ2-2 TRBV12-3/TRBV12-4 TRBD1 CASSSKGATGTGELFF TGTGCCAGCAGTTCCAAGGGGGCGACGGGCACCGGGGAGCTGTTTTTT
. TRBJ2-7 TRBV6-1 . CASSSLGDYHEQYF TGTGCCAGCAGTTCCCTAGGGGATTACCACGAGCAGTACTTC
many TRBJ1-1 TRBV27 . CASSPQRMNTEAFF TGTGCCAGCAGTCCACAGCGTATGAACACTGAAGCTTTCTTT